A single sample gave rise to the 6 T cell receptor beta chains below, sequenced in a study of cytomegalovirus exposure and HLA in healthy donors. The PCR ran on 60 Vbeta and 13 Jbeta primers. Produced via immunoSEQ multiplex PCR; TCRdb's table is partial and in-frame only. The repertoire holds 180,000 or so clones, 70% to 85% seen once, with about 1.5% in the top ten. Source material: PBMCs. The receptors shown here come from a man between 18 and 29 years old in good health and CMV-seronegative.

CDR3 nucleotide sequence: TGTGCCAGCAGCCGAGGGACTAGCACAGATACGCAGTATTTT. This translates into CASSRGTSTDTQYF. The chain has TRBV5-6 and TRBJ2-3, with D possibly being TRBD2 (6 bases). The CDR3 runs 14 residues. V was pared by 4 bases and J by 0 bases, with 9 bases between. Germline-derived CDR1 and CDR2 are SGHDT and YYEEEE.

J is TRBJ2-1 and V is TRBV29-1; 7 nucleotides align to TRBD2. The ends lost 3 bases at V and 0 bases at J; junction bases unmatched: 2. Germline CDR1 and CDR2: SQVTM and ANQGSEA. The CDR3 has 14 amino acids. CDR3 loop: CSVERGSSYNEQFF. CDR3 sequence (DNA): TGCAGCGTTGAGCGGGGGAGCTCCTACAATGAGCAGTTCTTC.

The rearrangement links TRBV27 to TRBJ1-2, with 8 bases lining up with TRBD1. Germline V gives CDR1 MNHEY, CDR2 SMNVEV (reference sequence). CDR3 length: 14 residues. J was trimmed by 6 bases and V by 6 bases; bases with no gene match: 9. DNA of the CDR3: TGTGCCAGCAGCAGGGGGCTGAGTTTGGATGGCTACACCTTC. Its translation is CASSRGLSLDGYTF.

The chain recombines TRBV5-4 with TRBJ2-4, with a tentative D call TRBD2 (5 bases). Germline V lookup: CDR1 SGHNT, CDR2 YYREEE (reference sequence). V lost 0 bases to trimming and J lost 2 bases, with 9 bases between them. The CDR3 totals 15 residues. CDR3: CASSLASSTKNIQYF. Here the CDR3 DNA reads TGTGCCAGCAGCTTGGCTAGCTCAACCAAAAACATTCAGTACTTC.

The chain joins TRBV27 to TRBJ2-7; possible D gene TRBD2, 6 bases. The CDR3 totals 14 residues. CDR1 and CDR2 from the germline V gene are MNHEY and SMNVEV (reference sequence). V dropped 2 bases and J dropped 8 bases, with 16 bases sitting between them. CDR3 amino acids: CASSLAGSRSKQYF. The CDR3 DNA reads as TGTGCCAGCAGTTTAGCGGGATCACGATCTAAGCAGTACTTC.

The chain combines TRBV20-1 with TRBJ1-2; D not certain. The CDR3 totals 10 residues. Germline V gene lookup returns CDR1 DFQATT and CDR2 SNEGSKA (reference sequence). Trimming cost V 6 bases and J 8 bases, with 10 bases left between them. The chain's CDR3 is CSADRRGYTF. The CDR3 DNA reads TGCAGTGCCGACCGGAGGGGCTACACCTTC.